One sample yielded the 14 T cell receptor beta chains listed below, sequenced in a study of cytomegalovirus exposure and HLA in healthy donors. A multiplex PCR was run with 60 Vbeta primers and 13 Jbeta primers. Some clones are missing from TCRdb's copy, which holds only in-frame ones; the method was immunoSEQ multiplex PCR. The sample has about 130,000 clones, around three quarters seen once; the top ten hold over 2.5%. The sample consisted of PBMCs. The receptors here all came from a man aged 35 to 55 in good health and CMV-seronegative.

V and J are TRBV4-3 and TRBJ2-5; D remains unclear. Germline CDR1 and CDR2: LGHNA and YSLEER. Deletions cut 1 base from V and 5 bases from J, with 17 bases between. The CDR3 loop spans 16 amino acids. This CDR3 is CASSQVGQTSGETQYF. The CDR3, as DNA: TGCGCCAGCAGCCAAGTAGGTCAGACTTCTGGGGAGACCCAGTACTTC.

This clone was counted only a few times. The rearrangement joins TRBV7-9 to TRBJ1-1, with TRBD1 identical over 9 bases. The germline V gene encodes CDR1 SEHNR and CDR2 FQNEAQ (reference sequence). CDR3 length equals 13 residues. J gave up 6 bases and V 11 bases, and 10 bases lay outside the gene matches. This CDR3 reads CARDRDEIPEAFF. DNA of the CDR3: TGTGCCCGGGACAGGGACGAGATTCCTGAAGCTTTCTTT.

The chain uses TRBV25-1 and TRBJ1-5; D might be TRBD1 (5 bases). This CDR3 spans 15 amino acids. V was pared by 8 bases and J by 2 bases, with 16 bases between. Germline V gene sequence: CDR1 MGHDK, CDR2 SYGVNS. CDR3 in amino acids: CASRKGRVGNQPQHF. CDR3 nucleotides: TGTGCCAGCCGAAAGGGCAGGGTGGGCAATCAGCCCCAGCATTTT.

This clone occurred a few times. The chain employs TRBV29-1 and TRBJ2-5, with 11 bases aligning to TRBD2. J gave up 2 bases and V 6 bases, and 2 bases lay outside the gene matches. Germline CDR1 is SQVTM and CDR2 is ANQGSEA. This CDR3 has 13 residues. The CDR3 region has the DNA TGCAGCGTCGGGACTAGCGGTCAAGAGACCCAGTACTTC. It yields the protein CSVGTSGQETQYF.

The rearrangement uses TRBV4-3 and TRBJ2-3; 11 bases map to TRBD2. Losses at the gene ends were 3 bases for V and 6 bases for J; bases not matched to a gene: 2. CDR1 and CDR2 (germline): LGHNA, YSLEER. This CDR3 is 14 amino acids long. The CDR3 bases are TGCGCCAGCAGCCAGGGACTAGCGGCCGATACGCAGTATTTT. This sequence encodes CASSQGLAADTQYF.

The genes are TRBV21-1 and TRBJ1-2; no check of the table's D call, TRBD1, against the DNA was made. TRBV21-1 is reported as a pseudogene. This CDR3 spans 14 amino acids. CDR3 protein: CASSNLRDRGGYTF. The DNA of the CDR3 is TGTGCCAGCAGCAACCTACGGGACAGGGGCGGCTACACCTTC.

V is TRBV7-2 and J is TRBJ1-6, with TRBD1 matching 10 bases. The ends lost 6 bases at V and 4 bases at J; junction bases unmatched: 9. Germline lookup yields CDR1 SGHTA and CDR2 FQGNSA. The CDR3 totals 17 residues. CDR3 residues: CASRRGQGPPYNSPLHF. CDR3 sequence (DNA): TGTGCCAGCAGGAGGGGACAGGGGCCTCCATATAATTCACCCCTCCACTTT.

This chain joins TRBV7-2 and TRBJ2-7, with 11 bases fitting TRBD2. Germline V gene sequence: CDR1 SGHTA, CDR2 FQGNSA. The CDR3 runs to 15 residues. V gave up 5 bases and J gave up 2 bases; unmatched junction bases: 5. The CDR3 DNA reads TGTGCCAGCAGCCCTTCTAGCGGGGGGCCCTACGAGCAGTACTTC. Amino acid sequence: CASSPSSGGPYEQYF.

The genes are TRBV5-1 and TRBJ2-1, with 13 bases aligning to TRBD2. The CDR3 has 16 amino acids. V shed 3 bases, J shed 6 bases, and the junction held 6 bases outside the gene matches. The germline gives CDR1 SGHRS, CDR2 YFSETQ. The CDR3 region has the DNA TGCGCCAGCAGCTCGGATACTAGCGGGGGGGCCAATGAGCAGTTCTTC. It encodes CASSSDTSGGANEQFF.

The chain joins TRBV7-3 to TRBJ2-1, with 9 positions matching TRBD2. V dropped 0 bases and J dropped 8; count of bases not matched to a gene: 5. Germline-derived CDR1 and CDR2 are SGHTA and FQGTGA. The CDR3 runs to 15 residues. DNA of the CDR3: TGTGCCAGCAGCTTAACTAGCGGGGGCCAACATGAGCAGTTCTTC. Amino acid sequence: CASSLTSGGQHEQFF.

The rearrangement links TRBV30 to TRBJ1-5, with 10 bases fitting TRBD1. CDR1 and CDR2 (germline): GTSNPN, SVGIG (reference sequence). The J segment lost 7 bases and the V segment lost 1 base, leaving 13 bases of the junction unmatched. This CDR3 is built from 17 residues. As DNA, the CDR3 is TGTGCCTGGAGTGCAGCTAGACAGGGGGCATTAGGACAGCCCCAGCATTTT. Encoded protein: CAWSAARQGALGQPQHF.

A note on this clone: A junction end diverges from the germline sequence, so it may reflect a read error. The same CDR3 also results from other DNA sequences found in this sample. The chain recombines TRBV7-3 with TRBJ1-1; a possible D gene is TRBD1 (6 bases). Germline values: CDR1 SGHTA, CDR2 FQGTGA. This CDR3 comprises 13 residues. For the CDR3, the DNA is TGTGCCAGCAGCTTAAGAGGGGACACTGAGGCTTTCTTT. This gives the protein CASSLRGDTEAFF.

The chain carries TRBV29-1 and TRBJ2-7, with 9 bases fitting TRBD1. This CDR3 region has 13 residues. Per the germline V gene, CDR1 is SQVTM and CDR2 is ANQGSEA. After removal of 6 bases from V and 3 bases from J, the junction contained 6 bases not matched to a gene. The CDR3 region is CSVGTGKGYEQYF. The CDR3 DNA is TGCAGCGTGGGGACAGGGAAAGGCTACGAGCAGTACTTC.

This clone was recorded a few times. The rearrangement uses TRBV30 and TRBJ2-3; 8 bases match TRBD1. The CDR3 loop spans 15 amino acids. The V gene end was trimmed by 4 bases and the J gene end by 0 bases; junction bases not matched to a gene: 6. Germline values: CDR1 GTSNPN, CDR2 SVGIG (reference sequence). The CDR3, as DNA: TGTGCCTGGATGTTTACAGGGGGGAGCACAGATACGCAGTATTTT. Translation gives CAWMFTGGSTDTQYF.